This T cell receptor beta chain was profiled in a study of cytomegalovirus exposure and HLA in healthy donors. Turning to the study itself: Counted in an early data release were about 85 million unique TCRs from HLA-typed donors. Findings and caveats of the study: The authors listed around 150 TCR beta chains as cytomegalovirus-associated.

PCR amplification relied on 60 Vbeta primers (plus 13 Jbeta primers). The assay was immunoSEQ multiplex PCR, and TCRdb's table has in-frame clones only and misses some. The table has roughly 120,000 clones, about 68% seen once. Among the donors, all were healthy bone marrow donors. In regard to this clone: Its antigen is currently unknown.

The ends were cut back, 2 bases at V and 0 bases at J, with 5 bases in the middle. The CDR3 runs 13 residues. Germline loops: CDR1 SGHRS, CDR2 YFSETQ. This receptor was taken from a woman between 35 and 50 years old in good health and CMV-seropositive. The chain links TRBV5-1 to TRBJ1-2; D gene unclear. The sequencing input was PBMCs. DNA for the CDR3: TGCGCCAGCAGCTTACAGACTAACTATGGCTACACCTTC. It specifies CASSLQTNYGYTF.